These 28 T cell receptor beta chains came from one sample sequenced in a study of T cells in Graves' hyperthyroidism and ophthalmopathy. From RNA transcripts, TCR beta CDR3 regions were amplified. An initial round of RT-PCR targeting the TCR CDR3 relied on the HTBI primer set. Each CDR3 protein is one row after TCRdb ran MiXCR on the multiplex PCR reads. This sample yields 550,000 to 600,000 distinct CDR3 sequences, of which over 15% are seen a single time; 18% belongs to the top ten. Sample: blood. These receptors were collected from a woman between 18 and 30 years old with Graves' hyperthyroidism.

This sequence joins TRBV25-1 and TRBJ2-2, with 7 bases aligning to TRBD1. Trimming took 6 bases from V and 4 from J; bases not matched to a gene: 8. Germline CDR1 reads MGHDK; CDR2 reads SYGVNS. This CDR3 has 15 residues. CDR3 coding DNA: TGTGCCAGCAGGACCAACAGGGGCCCCACCGGGGAGCTGTTTTTT. Its protein is CASRTNRGPTGELFF.

This clonotype was counted only a few times. The chain couples TRBV7-9 to TRBJ2-7, with 7 bases that match TRBD1. The CDR3 has 14 residues. V shed 4 bases and J 2 bases; nucleotides not matched to a gene: 5. Per the germline V gene, CDR1 is SEHNR and CDR2 is FQNEAQ (reference sequence). In DNA, the CDR3 is TGTGCCAGCAGCTCAACAGGGGTAGCCTACGAGCAGTACTTC. This sequence encodes CASSSTGVAYEQYF.

This chain connects TRBV5-1 to TRBJ2-1; either TRBD1 or TRBD2 may supply D (5 bases each). This CDR3 is 14 amino acids long. Germline V gene lookup returns CDR1 SGHRS and CDR2 YFSETQ. V was trimmed by 4 bases and J by 3 bases, leaving 11 bases between them. In DNA, the CDR3 is TGCGCCAGCAGCCATGGGACCCTCTACAATGAGCAGTTCTTC. As protein: CASSHGTLYNEQFF.

The chain joins TRBV3-1 to TRBJ2-7; D gene uncertain. CDR1 and CDR2 from the germline V gene are LGHDT and YNNKEL (reference sequence). This CDR3 spans 12 amino acids. Trimming removed 5 bases from V and 4 bases from J, with 9 bases in between. In nucleotides, the CDR3 is TGTGCCAGCAGCAGGGTGAGGTACGAGCAGTACTTC. It translates to CASSRVRYEQYF.

This clonotype was found many times. The chain couples TRBV7-9 to TRBJ2-5; a weak D match, TRBD2 (6 bases). Per the germline V gene, CDR1 is SEHNR and CDR2 is FQNEAQ (reference sequence). The V gene lost 5 bases and the J gene lost 1 base, with 11 bases spanning the gap. There are 14 residues in the CDR3. The CDR3 loop is CASSVSGSQETQYF. CDR3 in DNA: TGTGCCAGCAGCGTTAGCGGTAGCCAAGAGACCCAGTACTTC.

This clonotype has at least ten counts. The chain couples TRBV27 to TRBJ2-7; D possibly uses TRBD1 or TRBD2 (5 bases each). Germline V gene sequence: CDR1 MNHEY, CDR2 SMNVEV (reference sequence). V shed 4 bases and J shed 5 bases, with 15 bases lying between them. This CDR3 contains 14 residues. CDR3 DNA: TGTGCCAGCAGTTCCCGGGACCCTCGGGACGAGCAGTACTTC. It translates to CASSSRDPRDEQYF.

This clonotype was recorded a few times. The gene calls are TRBV5-7 and TRBJ1-5; TRBD1 is a possible D gene (6 bases). TRBV5-7 is placed among ORFs of uncertain function. V was shortened by 1 base and J by 5 bases, with 19 bases between the two germline ends. The length of the CDR3 is 17 residues. The CDR3 sequence is CASSLPDSRGDDQPQHF. The CDR3 region has the DNA TGTGCCAGCAGCTTGCCCGATTCCAGGGGCGACGATCAGCCCCAGCATTTT.

The chain carries TRBV6-5 and TRBJ2-1; 7 bases map to TRBD2. CDR3 length: 19 residues. Trimming took 2 bases from V and 9 from J; bases not matched to a gene: 22. Germline V lookup: CDR1 MNHEY, CDR2 SVGAGI. CDR3 nucleotides: TGTGCCAGCAGTTACCACCGCCGTGGGCTAGCGGAAGGGCCGGGTGAGCAGTTCTTC. Translation gives CASSYHRRGLAEGPGEQFF.

This clonotype was detected only a few times. A read error may account for a junction end that differs from germline. V usage is TRBV24-1 and J usage is TRBJ1-2, with 8 positions matching TRBD1. Germline loops: CDR1 KGHDR, CDR2 SFDVKD. CDR3 length equals 12 residues. The CDR3 protein is CTTSQGASGYTF. The CDR3 nucleotides read TGTACCACCTCGCAGGGGGCAAGCGGCTACACCTTC.

The J gene is TRBJ2-1, the V gene TRBV6-5; no definite D call. Trimming cost V 2 bases and J 10 bases, with 9 bases left between them. Germline-derived CDR1 and CDR2 are MNHEY and SVGAGI. This CDR3 is built from 12 residues. The CDR3 coding sequence is TGTGCCAGCAGTTACCCCGGGCGGGAGCAGTTCTTC. Amino acid sequence: CASSYPGREQFF.

Concerning this clonotype itself: This may be a read error, as it is one base from a much larger clone. Since the CDR3 does not end with the conserved phenylalanine or tryptophan, this likely comes from a read error. The genes are TRBV6-2 or TRBV6-3 and TRBJ1-1, with D hard to call. The CDR3 length is 15 residues. V was shortened by 5 bases and J by 1 base, with 14 bases between the two germline ends. CDR1 is MNHEY, CDR2 SVGEGT, per germline. In DNA form, the CDR3 reads TGTGCCAGCAGTGCGGTGTGGGCGAGGAACACTGAAGCTTTCTCT. This sequence encodes CASSAVWARNTEAFS.

There are a few counts of this clonotype. The chain recombines TRBV19 with TRBJ1-2; 7 bases fit TRBD1. Unmatched junction bases numbered 9, after V lost 3 bases and J lost 5 bases. This CDR3 comprises 15 residues. Germline CDR1 reads LNHDA; CDR2 reads SQIVND (reference sequence). Written as DNA, the CDR3 is TGTGCCAGTAGTATCCGAGGACAGGAACATTATGGCTACACCTTC. Translated, it gives CASSIRGQEHYGYTF.

This clonotype was observed many times. A read error may account for a junction end that differs from germline. The gene calls are TRBV5-1 and TRBJ1-1; D gene unclear. The CDR3 loop spans 16 amino acids. Germline V gene data show CDR1 as SGHRS and CDR2 as YFSETQ. The CDR3 coding sequence is TGCGCCAGCAGGTTGGCAACCAGATTCATGAACACTGAAGCTTTCTTT. This translates into CASRLATRFMNTEAFF.

This chain joins TRBV4-2 and TRBJ1-5; TRBD1 might be the D (5 bases). This CDR3 is 15 amino acids long. V was pared by 0 bases and J by 4 bases, with 10 bases between. Germline V gene sequence: CDR1 LGHNA, CDR2 YNFKEQ. The CDR3 coding sequence is TGTGCCAGCAGCCAAGATGACAGTCCGAATCAGCCCCAGCATTTT. Translation: CASSQDDSPNQPQHF.

This clonotype was counted between two and nine times. V usage is TRBV30 and J usage is TRBJ1-5; D is perhaps TRBD1 (5 bases). V was shortened by 3 bases and J by 5 bases, with 14 bases between the two germline ends. The CDR3 sequence is 14 residues long. Germline CDR1 reads GTSNPN; CDR2 reads SVGIG (reference sequence). The CDR3 DNA reads TGTGCCTGGAGGCCCCGGGACCGAGATCAGCCCCAGCATTTT. Protein: CAWRPRDRDQPQHF.

This chain joins TRBV19 and TRBJ2-7; D not certain. This CDR3 spans 14 amino acids. V lost 7 bases and J 7 bases, leaving 20 bases between the germline ends. Germline assignment: CDR1 LNHDA and CDR2 SQIVND (reference sequence). CDR3 amino acids: CASTNRNGYSEQYF. CDR3 sequence (DNA): TGTGCCAGTACCAATCGTAATGGGTACTCTGAGCAGTACTTC.

This clonotype has ten or more counts. The V and J genes are TRBV2 and TRBJ2-6; the match to TRBD2 covers 8 bases. The CDR3 length is 14 residues. Germline V lookup: CDR1 SNHLY, CDR2 FYNNEI. The V gene end was trimmed by 6 bases and the J gene end by 4 bases; junction bases not matched to a gene: 2. CDR3 in amino acids: CASRSGRGANVLTF. The CDR3 DNA reads TGTGCCAGCAGAAGCGGGAGAGGGGCCAACGTCCTGACTTTC.

The gene calls are TRBV9 and TRBJ2-3; 9 nucleotides align to TRBD2. Germline CDR1 reads SGDLS; CDR2 reads YYNGEE. The CDR3 length is 16 residues. V lost 2 bases, J lost 5 bases, and 9 bases stayed unmatched. In DNA, the CDR3 is TGTGCCAGCAGCGTCATCATTAGCGGGGGAGAAGATACGCAGTATTTT. Residues: CASSVIISGGEDTQYF. The variable domain in full, completed from reference TRBV9 and TRBJ2-3, reads DSGVTQTPKHLITATGQRVTLRCSPRSGDLSVYWYQQSLDQGLQFLIQYYNGEERAKGNILERFSAQQFPDLHSELNLSSLELGDSALYFCASSVIISGGEDTQYFGPGTRLTVL.

In its sample, this clonotype was seen many times. The genes are TRBV27 and TRBJ1-5, with 7 bases identical to TRBD1. Trimming cost V 5 bases and J 2 bases; bases outside gene matches: 12. Looked up from germline, CDR1 is MNHEY and CDR2 is SMNVEV (reference sequence). The CDR3 covers 17 residues. CDR3 DNA: TGTGCCAGCAGTCCGCTAACAGGGGTTGGTGGCAATCAGCCCCAGCATTTT. Translated, it gives CASSPLTGVGGNQPQHF.

The sample holds many counts of this clonotype. The V and J genes are TRBV11-1 and TRBJ2-1, with TRBD2 matching 11 bases. The V segment lost 4 bases and the J segment 7 bases; nucleotides outside the gene matches: 3. The CDR3 has 14 amino acids. The V gene's germline CDR1 is SGHAT and CDR2 FQDESV (reference sequence). The CDR3 nucleotides are TGTGCCAGCAGCTCGGCTAGCGGGGGGAATGAGCAGTTCTTC. This codes for CASSSASGGNEQFF.

At least ten counts were recorded for this clonotype. This chain joins TRBV2 and TRBJ2-7; 7 bases align to TRBD2. This CDR3 has 15 amino acids. J lost 2 bases, V lost 2 bases, and 6 bases had no gene match. Germline V gene data show CDR1 as SNHLY and CDR2 as FYNNEI. The CDR3 DNA reads as TGTGCCAGCAGTGAAAGGCGCGGGAGTCCCTACGAGCAGTACTTC. Amino acid sequence: CASSERRGSPYEQYF.

This clonotype was recorded many times. The chain carries TRBV5-6 and TRBJ2-7, with TRBD2 identical over 8 bases. With V trimmed by 3 bases and J by 6 bases, 8 bases remained unmatched. The CDR3 contains 14 residues. Germline lookup yields CDR1 SGHDT and CDR2 YYEEEE. The chain's CDR3 is CASSSGTRVFEQYF. The CDR3 DNA is TGTGCCAGCAGCTCAGGGACTAGAGTTTTCGAGCAGTACTTC.

The chain recombines TRBV20-1 with TRBJ2-1, with D hard to call. The CDR3 has 14 amino acids. The V gene's germline CDR1 is DFQATT and CDR2 SNEGSKA (reference sequence). Trimming left V 4 bases short and J 9 bases short, with 19 bases between. CDR3 coding DNA: TGCAGTGCTACCGACTGGCAACCGTACGGTGAGCAGTTCTTC. Translating it yields CSATDWQPYGEQFF.

This clonotype was recorded at least ten times. The CDR3 region is CASSFGGGDNEQFF. CDR3 nucleotides: TGTGCCAGCAGCTTTGGCGGGGGGGACAATGAGCAGTTCTTC. V is TRBV7-6 and J is TRBJ2-1, with 9 bases matching TRBD2. Germline V CDR1 and CDR2: SGHVS, FNYEAQ. The CDR3 contains 14 residues. V was clipped by 3 bases and J by 5 bases; unmatched bases: 2.

V gene TRBV4-1 combines with J gene TRBJ1-4, with 7 bases fitting TRBD1. Looked up from germline, CDR1 is MGHRA and CDR2 is YSYEKL. The CDR3 runs to 15 residues. Trimming took 5 bases from V and 5 from J; bases not matched to a gene: 8. CDR3 amino acids: CASSIRQGFNEKLFF. Written as DNA, the CDR3 is TGCGCCAGCAGCATTCGACAGGGCTTCAATGAAAAACTGTTTTTT.

A remark on this clonotype: This sequence may be a read error, since a much larger clone differs from it by one base. The CDR3 bases are TGTGCCAGCAGCAACGGCCCGGGAACTTCCTACGAGCTGTACTTC. Protein sequence: CASSNGPGTSYELYF. The chain links TRBV7-9 to TRBJ2-7; D may be TRBD2 (5 bases). The CDR3 contains 15 residues. Germline V CDR1 and CDR2: SEHNR, FQNEAQ (reference sequence).

This clonotype was counted ten times or more. V is TRBV6-2 or TRBV6-3 and J is TRBJ2-5; D might be TRBD2 (6 bases). V shed 4 bases and J shed 1 base, with 10 bases lying between them. The V gene's germline CDR1 is MNHEY and CDR2 SVGEGT. This CDR3 region has 14 residues. CDR3 amino acids: CASSSEGTQETQYF. Here the CDR3 DNA reads TGTGCCAGCAGTTCGGAGGGGACCCAAGAGACCCAGTACTTC.

This clonotype showed up many times. The CDR3 DNA sequence: TGTGCCAGCAGCCTCCGGACCGGGACGGATACCTACAATGAGCAGTTCTTC. It yields the protein CASSLRTGTDTYNEQFF. The genes are TRBV7-2 and TRBJ2-1; D possibly uses TRBD1 or TRBD2 (5 bases each). Trimming cost V 5 bases and J 2 bases, with 19 bases left between them. Germline V gene sequence: CDR1 SGHTA, CDR2 FQGNSA. The CDR3 is made up of 17 amino acids.